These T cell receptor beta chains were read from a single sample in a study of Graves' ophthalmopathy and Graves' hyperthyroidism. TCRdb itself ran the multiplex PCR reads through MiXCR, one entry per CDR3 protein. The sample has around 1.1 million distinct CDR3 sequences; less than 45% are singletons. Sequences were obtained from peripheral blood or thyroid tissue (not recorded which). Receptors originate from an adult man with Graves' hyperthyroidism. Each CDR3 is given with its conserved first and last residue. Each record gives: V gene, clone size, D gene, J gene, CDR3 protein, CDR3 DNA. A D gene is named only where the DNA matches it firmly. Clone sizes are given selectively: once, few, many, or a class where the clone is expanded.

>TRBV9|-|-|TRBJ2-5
CASSPLRGGYQETQYF
TGTGCCAGCAGCCCTCTGCGCGGGGGCTACCAAGAGACCCAGTACTTC
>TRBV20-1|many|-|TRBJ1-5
CSARRSEILNQPQHF
TGCAGTGCTAGACGATCAGAGATCCTCAATCAGCCCCAGCATTTT
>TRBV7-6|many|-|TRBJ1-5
CASSLEEYSNQPQHF
TGTGCCAGCAGCTTAGAGGAGTATAGCAATCAGCCCCAGCATTTT
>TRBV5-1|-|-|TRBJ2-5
CASSGGGGTSEETQYF
TGCGCCAGCAGCGGGGGGGGGGGCACCTCTGAAGAGACCCAGTACTTC
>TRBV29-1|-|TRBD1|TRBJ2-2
CSVSSPGQGTTGELFF
TGCAGCGTCTCCTCACCGGGACAGGGGACCACCGGGGAGCTGTTTTTT
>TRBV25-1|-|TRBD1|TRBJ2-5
CASSDGPGTGTQYF
TGTGCCAGCAGTGACGGACCCGGGACAGGGACCCAGTACTTC
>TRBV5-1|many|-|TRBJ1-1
CASSLARDGNTEAFF
TGCGCCAGCAGCTTGGCGCGGGACGGGAACACTGAAGCTTTCTTT
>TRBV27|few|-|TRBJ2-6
CASSVSRGANVLTF
TGTGCCAGCAGTGTCAGTCGTGGGGCCAACGTCCTGACTTTC
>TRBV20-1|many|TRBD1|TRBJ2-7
CSGTTGATYEQYF
TGCAGTGGTACGACAGGGGCAACCTACGAGCAGTACTTC
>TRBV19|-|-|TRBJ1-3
CASANQISGNTIYF
TGTGCCAGTGCGAATCAGATCTCTGGAAACACCATATATTTT
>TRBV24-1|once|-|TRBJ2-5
CASEPRRQETQYF
TGTGCCTCCGAGCCTCGGAGGCAAGAGACCCAGTACTTC
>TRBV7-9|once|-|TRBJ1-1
CASSPRQEPGTEAFF
TGTGCCAGCAGCCCAAGACAGGAGCCGGGCACTGAAGCTTTCTTT
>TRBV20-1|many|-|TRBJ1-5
CSADDINQPQHF
TGCAGTGCTGACGATATTAATCAGCCCCAGCATTTT
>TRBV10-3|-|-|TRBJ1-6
CASSVVGYNSPLHF
TGTGCCAGCAGTGTCGTTGGCTATAATTCACCCCTCCACTTT
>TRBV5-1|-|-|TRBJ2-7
CASSLEVRAFEQYF
TGCGCCAGCAGCTTGGAGGTCAGGGCCTTTGAGCAGTACTTC
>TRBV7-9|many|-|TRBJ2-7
CASSLGAVSYEQYF
TGTGCCAGCAGCTTAGGGGCGGTAAGCTACGAGCAGTACTTC
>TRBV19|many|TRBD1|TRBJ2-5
CASSTSDREEETQYF
TGTGCCAGTAGTACCTCGGACAGGGAAGAAGAGACCCAGTACTTC
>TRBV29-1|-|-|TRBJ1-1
CSVEVSGNTEAFF
TGCAGCGTTGAAGTTAGCGGGAACACTGAAGCTTTCTTT
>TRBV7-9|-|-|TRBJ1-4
CAGSNREQLSDEKLFF
TGTGCCGGCAGCAACCGGGAACAGCTCTCAGATGAAAAACTGTTTTTT
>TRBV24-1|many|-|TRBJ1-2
CATSDHHSFSYGYTF
TGTGCCACCAGTGACCACCATAGCTTTAGCTATGGCTACACCTTC
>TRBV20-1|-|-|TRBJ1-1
CSASAIRYRVGTEAFF
TGCAGTGCTAGTGCCATCAGATACAGGGTGGGCACTGAAGCTTTCTTT
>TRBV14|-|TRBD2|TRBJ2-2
CASSHPGLAGSNGELFF
TGTGCCAGCAGCCACCCGGGACTAGCGGGATCTAACGGGGAGCTGTTTTTT
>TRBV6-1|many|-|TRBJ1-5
CASIPPGQPHQPQHF
TGTGCCAGCATTCCCCCAGGACAGCCCCATCAGCCCCAGCATTTT
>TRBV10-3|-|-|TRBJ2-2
CAISEETFTGELFF
TGTGCCATCAGTGAGGAGACTTTCACCGGGGAGCTGTTTTTT
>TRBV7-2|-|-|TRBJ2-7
CASSARGGPYEQYF
TGTGCCAGCAGCGCCCGGGGAGGTCCATACGAGCAGTACTTC
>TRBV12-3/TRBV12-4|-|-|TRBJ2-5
CASRPTEQETQYF
TGTGCCAGCAGACCGACGGAACAAGAGACCCAGTACTTC
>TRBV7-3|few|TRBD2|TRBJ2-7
CASSLSRGLAYEQYF
TGTGCCAGCAGCTTATCCCGAGGACTAGCCTACGAGCAGTACTTC
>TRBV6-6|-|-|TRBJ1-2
CASSPAGGIYGYTF
TGTGCCAGCAGTCCCGCCGGAGGGATCTATGGCTACACCTTC
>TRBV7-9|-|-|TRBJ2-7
CASSGDRSDSYEQYF
TGTGCCAGCAGCGGAGACAGGAGTGACAGCTACGAGCAGTACTTC
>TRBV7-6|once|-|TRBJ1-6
CASSKTGSLNSPLHF
TGTGCCAGCAGTAAAACAGGGAGCCTTAATTCACCCCTCCACTTT
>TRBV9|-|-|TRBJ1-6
CASSSDPSPLHF
TGTGCCAGCAGCTCCGACCCTTCACCCCTCCACTTT
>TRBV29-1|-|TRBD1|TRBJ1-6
CSLEWDRVHF
TGCAGCTTAGAATGGGACAGGGTCCACTTT
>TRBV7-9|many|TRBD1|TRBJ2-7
CASSFSYRGTYEQYF
TGTGCCAGCAGCTTTAGTTACAGGGGGACCTACGAGCAGTACTTC
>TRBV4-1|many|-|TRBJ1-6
CASSQDWRSYNSPLHF
TGCGCCAGCAGCCAAGACTGGAGGTCCTATAATTCACCCCTCCACTTT
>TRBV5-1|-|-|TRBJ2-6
CASSLAVRGAGANVLTF
TGCGCCAGCAGCTTGGCCGTCAGGGGAGCTGGGGCCAACGTCCTGACTTTC
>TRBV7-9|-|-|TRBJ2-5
CASSLGVLSGAQYF
TGTGCCAGCAGCTTAGGTGTTCTATCGGGTGCCCAGTACTTC
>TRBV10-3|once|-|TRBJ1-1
CAISRQANTEAFF
TGTGCCATCAGCAGACAGGCTAACACTGAAGCTTTCTTT
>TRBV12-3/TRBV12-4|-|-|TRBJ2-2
CASSLMAGSSGELFF
TGTGCCAGCAGTTTGATGGCAGGGTCGTCCGGGGAGCTGTTTTTT
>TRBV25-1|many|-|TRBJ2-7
CASSEQGMDYEQYF
TGTGCCAGCAGTGAACAGGGAATGGACTACGAGCAGTACTTC
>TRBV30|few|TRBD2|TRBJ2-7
CAWSIWTSGTGPEQYF
TGTGCCTGGAGTATATGGACTAGCGGGACTGGGCCCGAGCAGTACTTC
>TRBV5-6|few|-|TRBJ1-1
CASSLPQGLNTEAFF
TGTGCCAGCAGCTTACCACAGGGCCTGAACACTGAAGCTTTCTTT
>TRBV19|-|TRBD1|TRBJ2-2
CASSNWTGPNTGELFF
TGTGCCAGTAGTAATTGGACAGGCCCGAACACCGGGGAGCTGTTTTTT
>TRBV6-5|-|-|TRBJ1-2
CASSYLGSGYGYTF
TGTGCCAGCAGTTACTTGGGGTCGGGGTATGGCTACACCTTC
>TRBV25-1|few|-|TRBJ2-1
CASSEFAGDDEQFF
TGTGCCAGCAGTGAATTCGCAGGGGACGATGAGCAGTTCTTC
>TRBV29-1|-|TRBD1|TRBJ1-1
CSVNRGLVGEVTEAFF
TGCAGCGTAAACAGGGGTTTGGTCGGGGAGGTTACTGAAGCTTTCTTT
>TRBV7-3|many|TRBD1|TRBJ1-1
CASSLTVDRVAEAFF
TGTGCCAGCAGCTTAACAGTAGACAGGGTGGCTGAAGCTTTCTTT
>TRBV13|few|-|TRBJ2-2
CASTLHTVWTGELFF
TGTGCCAGCACCCTACACACTGTATGGACCGGGGAGCTGTTTTTT
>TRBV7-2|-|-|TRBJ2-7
CASSLWGSGANEQYF
TGTGCCAGCAGCTTATGGGGCTCTGGGGCCAACGAGCAGTACTTC
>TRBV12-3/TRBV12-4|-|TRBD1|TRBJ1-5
CASSLGRGLPDF
TGTGCCAGCAGTTTGGGCAGGGGGCTTCCAGATTTT
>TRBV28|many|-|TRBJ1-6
CASDISNSPLHF
TGTGCCAGCGATATAAGTAATTCACCCCTCCACTTT